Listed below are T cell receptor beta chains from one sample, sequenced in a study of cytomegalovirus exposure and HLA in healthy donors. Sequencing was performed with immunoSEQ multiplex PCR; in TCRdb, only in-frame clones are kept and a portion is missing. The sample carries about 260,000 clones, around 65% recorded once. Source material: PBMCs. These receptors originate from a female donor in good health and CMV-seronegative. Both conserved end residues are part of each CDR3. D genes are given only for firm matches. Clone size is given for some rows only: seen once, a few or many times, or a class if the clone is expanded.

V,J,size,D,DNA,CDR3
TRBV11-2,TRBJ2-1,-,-,TGTGCCAGCAGCTTAGAACAAGGACAATACAATGAGCAGTTCTTC,CASSLEQGQYNEQFF
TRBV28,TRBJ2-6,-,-,TGTGCCAGCAGTTTAGAGTTCCTCTCTGGGGCCAACGTCCTGACTTTC,CASSLEFLSGANVLTF
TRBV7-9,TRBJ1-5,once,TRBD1,TGTGCCAGCAGCTCGACAGGGGATAGCAATCAGCCCCAGCATTTT,CASSSTGDSNQPQHF
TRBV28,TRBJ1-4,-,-,TGTGCCAGCAGCGCCTCGGGACACTCGAAGGAAGAAAAACTGTTTTTT,CASSASGHSKEEKLFF
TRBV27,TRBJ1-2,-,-,TGTGCCAGCAGTTTAACCCCCGGGCAGGGGAGCGATGGCTACACCTTC,CASSLTPGQGSDGYTF
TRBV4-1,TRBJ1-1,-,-,TGCGCCAGCAGCCAAGTGGGGGGTTCCAGGGCAGCAAACACTGAAGCTTTCTTT,CASSQVGGSRAANTEAFF
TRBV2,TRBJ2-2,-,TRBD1,TGTGCTAGCAGGAGACAGGGGGGGTCCGGGGAGCTGTTTTTT,CASRRQGGSGELFF
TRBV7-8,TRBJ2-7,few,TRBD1,TGTGCCAGCAGCCTAGGACAGGACTTCGAAAAATCCTACGAGCAGTACTTC,CASSLGQDFEKSYEQYF
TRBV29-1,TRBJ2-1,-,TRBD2,TGCAGCGTGAGGGCAGGGCGGGAGTTCGGCAATGAGCAGTTCTTC,CSVRAGREFGNEQFF
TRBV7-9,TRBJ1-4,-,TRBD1,TGTTCCAGCAGCGAGGGACAGCTTAATGAAAAACTGTTTTTT,CSSSEGQLNEKLFF
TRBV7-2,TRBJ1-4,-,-,TGTGCCAGCAGCTTAGGAGGGCCAACTAATGAAAAACTGTTTTTT,CASSLGGPTNEKLFF
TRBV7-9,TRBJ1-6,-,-,TGTGCCAGCAGCTTGGAGCCGGGAAATAATTCACCCCTCCACTTT,CASSLEPGNNSPLHF
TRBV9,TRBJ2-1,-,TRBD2,TGTGCCAGCAGCCCGAGGGGGACTAGCGGGAGTAATGAGCAGTTCTTC,CASSPRGTSGSNEQFF
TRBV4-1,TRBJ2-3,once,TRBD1,TGCGCCAGCAGCCACGGGACAGGGATTGTTACGCAGTATTTT,CASSHGTGIVTQYF
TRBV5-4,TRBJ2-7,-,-,TGTGCCAGCGCGGATTCCTACGAGCAGTACTTC,CASADSYEQYF
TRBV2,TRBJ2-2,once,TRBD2,TGTGCCAGCAGAGCGACTAGCGGGAGTCTGGGCACCGGGGAGCTGTTTTTT,CASRATSGSLGTGELFF
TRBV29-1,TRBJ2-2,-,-,TGCAGCGTTTTGGACAGGGAGGGGGGTACCGGGGAGCTGTTTTTT,CSVLDREGGTGELFF
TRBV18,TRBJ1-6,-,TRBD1,TGTGCCAGCTCACCGACAGGGAAAGACTCACCCCTCCACTTT,CASSPTGKDSPLHF
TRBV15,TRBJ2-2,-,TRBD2,TGTGCCACCAGCAGGGGACTAGCGGGGACAAGGGGCGGGGAGCTGTTTTTT,CATSRGLAGTRGGELFF
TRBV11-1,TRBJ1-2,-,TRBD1,TGTGCCAGCAGCGCCGGGACAGATGGCTACACCTTC,CASSAGTDGYTF
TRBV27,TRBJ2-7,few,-,TGTGCCAGCAGTTTCAACGGGAGAAGGTACGAGCAGTACTTC,CASSFNGRRYEQYF
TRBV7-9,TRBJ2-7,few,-,TGTTCCAGCAGCCTTGGACGGGGATACGAGCAGTACTTC,CSSSLGRGYEQYF
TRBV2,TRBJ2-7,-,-,TGTGCCAGCTTCACCGGGACTGCTTCCTACGAGCAGTACTTC,CASFTGTASYEQYF
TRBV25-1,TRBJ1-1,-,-,TGTGCCAGCAGTCCGGGGAACACTGAAGCTTTCTTT,CASSPGNTEAFF
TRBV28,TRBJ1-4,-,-,TGTGCCAGCAGTCCCACCGGCGGGGGGCGGGCACTAAATGAAAAACTGTTTTTT,CASSPTGGGRALNEKLFF
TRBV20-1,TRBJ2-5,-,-,TGCAGTGCCCAGCGGCAAGAGACCCAGTACTTC,CSAQRQETQYF
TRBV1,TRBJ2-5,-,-,-,CTRDVASGSPIQETQYF
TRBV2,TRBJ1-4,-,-,TGTGCCAGTAAGACAGGTTCGAATGAAAAACTGTTTTTT,CASKTGSNEKLFF
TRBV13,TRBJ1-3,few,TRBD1,TGTGCCAGCAGCTGGGGACAGGGGGCCTCTGGAAACACCATATATTTT,CASSWGQGASGNTIYF
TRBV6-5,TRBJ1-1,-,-,TGTGCCAGCAGTTACCAGGGCCAAAACACTGAAGCTTTCTTT,CASSYQGQNTEAFF
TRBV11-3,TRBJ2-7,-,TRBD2,TGTGCCAGCAGCTTAAATGGCGGGAGCGGGGAGCAGTACTTC,CASSLNGGSGEQYF
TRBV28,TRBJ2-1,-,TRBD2,TGTGCCAGCAGTTTCAATGGGAGGGGTGAGCAGTTCTTC,CASSFNGRGEQFF
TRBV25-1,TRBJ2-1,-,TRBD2,TGTGCCAGCAGTGATTGGTTATCGGGAGGGCCCCACAATGAGCAGTTCTTC,CASSDWLSGGPHNEQFF
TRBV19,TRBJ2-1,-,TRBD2,TGTGCCAGTAGTCTCCGGACTAGCGGGCTCGTCCTGCACGGGATCGGTGAGCAGTTCTTC,CASSLRTSGLVLHGIGEQFF
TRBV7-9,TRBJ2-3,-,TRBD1,TGTGCCAGCAGCATCCTGGGACAGGGACCTAGCACAGATACGCAGTATTTT,CASSILGQGPSTDTQYF
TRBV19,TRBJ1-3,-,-,TGTGCCAGTAGATCAGGCGCCTCTGGAAACACCATATATTTT,CASRSGASGNTIYF
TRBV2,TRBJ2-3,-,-,TGTGCCAGCCGGCCGCAGCGGCTCACAGATACGCAGTATTTT,CASRPQRLTDTQYF
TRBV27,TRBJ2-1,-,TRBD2,TGTGCCAGCAGGGGACTAGCGGTATACTACAATGAGCAGTTCTTC,CASRGLAVYYNEQFF
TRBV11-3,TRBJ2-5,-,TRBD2,TGTGCCAGCAGCTTACTTCGGGGGGGAGCCCAGTACTTC,CASSLLRGGAQYF
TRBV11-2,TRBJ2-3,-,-,TGTGCCAGCAGCTTAGGGGCTCTAGCTCTCACAGATACGCAGTATTTT,CASSLGALALTDTQYF
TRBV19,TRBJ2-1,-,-,TGTGCCAGTAGTATAAGGTGGAGGGGCAATGAGCAGTTCTTC,CASSIRWRGNEQFF
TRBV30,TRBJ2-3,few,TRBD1,TGTGCCTGGGATGCCGGGACAGGGATCCCAGATACGCAGTATTTT,CAWDAGTGIPDTQYF
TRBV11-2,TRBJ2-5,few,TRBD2,TGTGCCAGCAGCCCCCGTCCCGGGACTACTAGCGGGAGTATTGAGACCCAGTACTTC,CASSPRPGTTSGSIETQYF
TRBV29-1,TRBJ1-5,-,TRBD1,TGCAGCATTCTCGACAGGGGGGATCAGCCCCAGCATTTT,CSILDRGDQPQHF
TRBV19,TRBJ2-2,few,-,TGTGCCAGTAGTTTACGGGATCAGGGGTCCGGGGAGCTGTTTTTT,CASSLRDQGSGELFF
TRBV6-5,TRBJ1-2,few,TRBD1,TGTGCCAGCAGAAGACAGGGGGCGGAAGGCTACACCTTC,CASRRQGAEGYTF
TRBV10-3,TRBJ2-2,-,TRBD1,TGTGCCATCCTAGACCTGCCCGGGACAGGGAACACCGGGGAGCTGTTTTTT,CAILDLPGTGNTGELFF
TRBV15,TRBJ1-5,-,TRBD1,TGTGCCACCAGCAGAGATAGACAGGGAACCAGCAATCAGCCCCAGCATTTT,CATSRDRQGTSNQPQHF
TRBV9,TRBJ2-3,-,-,TGTGCCAGCAGCGTAGGAGTAGGGAGTACTAGCACAGATACGCAGTATTTT,CASSVGVGSTSTDTQYF
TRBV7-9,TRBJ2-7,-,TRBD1,TGTTCCAGCAGCGCGACAGGGTTTTCCTACGAGCAGTACTTC,CSSSATGFSYEQYF
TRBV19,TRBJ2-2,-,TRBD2,TGTGCCAGTACCTCACTCCGGGGTAGCGGGAGTCGCGTCTCCGGGGAGCTGTTTTTT,CASTSLRGSGSRVSGELFF
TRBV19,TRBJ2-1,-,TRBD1,TGTGCCAGTAGTAGAGGGTCCGGGACAGGCAGAAATGAGCAGTTCTTC,CASSRGSGTGRNEQFF
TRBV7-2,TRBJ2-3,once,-,TGTGCCAGCAGCATGGGACTGCCAGATACGCAGTATTTT,CASSMGLPDTQYF
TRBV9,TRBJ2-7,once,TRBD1,TGTGCCAGCAGCGTAGGTTTAGACAGGGGTCGCTACGAGCAGTACTTC,CASSVGLDRGRYEQYF
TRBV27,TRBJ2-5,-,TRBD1,TGTGCCAGCAGTTCGGCCGGGACAGGGGACGAGACCCAGTACTTC,CASSSAGTGDETQYF
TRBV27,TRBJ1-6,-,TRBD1,TGTGCCAGCAGTAGACCGGGACAGGGGCAGAATTCACCCCTCCACTTT,CASSRPGQGQNSPLHF
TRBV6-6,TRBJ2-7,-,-,TGTGCCAGCAGTTACGGGCAGGGTTCTTACGAGCAGTACTTC,CASSYGQGSYEQYF
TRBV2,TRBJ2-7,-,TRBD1,TGTGCCAGCAGTGTCGGGACAGGGAGCTCCTACGAGCAGTACTTC,CASSVGTGSSYEQYF
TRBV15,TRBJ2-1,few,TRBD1,TGTGCCACCAGCAGCACCAGGGACAGGGGAATTTTTTACGGTATGGGTGAGCAGTTCTTC,CATSSTRDRGIFYGMGEQFF